This TCR beta chain was documented in a study of identical twins (dated by TCRdb to the mid-2010s). For the wider study: To test whether fetal clonotypes persist, this study deep-sequenced TCR alpha and beta repertoires from monozygotic twins, from unrelated adults of various ages, and from cord blood. To rule out contamination, replicate twin experiments were performed at different times with different library preparation protocols.

Library generation was performed with 5' RACE. These reads were obtained on an Illumina HiSeq 2000. Template switching introduced a universal primer binding site; the final cDNA contained a unique molecular identifier, enabling accurate counting of TCR cDNA molecules. Specific primers in the conserved constant-segment region were used to synthesize first-strand cDNA for TCR alpha and beta chains. Each cDNA library was double barcoded, with a SMART-Mk sample barcode plus Illumina barcodes, to control for contamination. Two successive PCR steps introduced TruSeq adapter sequences along with Illumina sample barcodes. TCR alpha and beta cDNA libraries were sequenced on the Illumina HiSeq platform with custom primers. The authors' pipeline ran thus. MiGEC processed the raw reads to extract unique molecular identifiers, while MiXCR was used to determine the CDR3 positions. Recombination models were inferred per individual with the repgenHMM and IGoR tools using an EM algorithm. Shared clonotype analysis was performed with the tcR package in R, normalizing sharing by the product of cloneset sizes. Out-of-frame nonproductive sequences were analyzed to study raw recombination free of thymic and clonal selection effects. TCRdb redid the processing of the public reads, applying fastp at Q25 and MiXCR, and retained in-frame beta chains. For every CDR3 protein sequence, its rows merge into one entry that carries the most common genes and DNA. These V and J calls originate from TCRdb's pipeline instead of the authors' own analysis. The sample table lists around 1.7 million distinct CDR3 sequences, roughly a third of them with a count of one. Over 0.25% of the sample is taken by the ten largest.

All donors were healthy Caucasians. About this clonotype: Its specific antigen is unknown. The input lacks base qualities; no much larger clone sits a single base away.

Study-wide conclusions, independent of this receptor: Excess twin sharing in beta out-of-frame sequences was weaker because fewer shared sequences lowered the signal-to-noise ratio. Compared with coincidental sharing between unrelated individuals, an excess of low generation-probability sequences was observed among out-of-frame TCR alpha sequences shared between twins. Recombination models systematically underestimated out-of-frame TCR alpha sharing in monozygotic twins but agreed with sharing between unrelated individuals. Fewer insertions were carried by abundant cord blood beta clonotypes, a similar but weaker trend appeared in young adult naive repertoires, and no such trend appeared in memory repertoires. Because the same donors could not be followed over many years, conclusions were based on cross-sectional statistical analysis. Zero-insertion analyses could be partly confounded by invariant T cells such as MAIT and iNKT, though diverse VJ usage argued against such confounding for most clonotypes.

Trimming takes 5 bases off V and 2 bases off J; junction bases not matched to a gene: 8. Inclusive of the bounding cysteine and phenylalanine, the CDR3 is 15 residues long. Kept here is only the CDR3 DNA, which spans 45 bases and is read in frame from base 1. For CDR1 and CDR2, the germline V gene lists KGHSH and LQKENI. The clonotype comes from a newborn girl in good health. The V and J genes are TRBV18 and TRBJ2-7; 8 middle bases align to TRBD1. Sequenced material: cord blood. The CDR3 protein: CASSSMTGAPYEQYF. In nucleotides, the sequence is TGTGCCAGCTCATCCATGACAGGGGCCCCCTACGAGCAGTACTTC.